Presented here are 14 T cell receptor beta chains from one specimen sequenced in a study of T cell responses to AZD1222 COVID-19 vaccine. Measured with immunoSEQ multiplex PCR; TCRdb has only the in-frame clones, and not every one. Of under 150,000 clones listed, 70% to 90% are singletons. This material consisted of peripheral blood, taken on day 0 of AZD1222 vaccination. The receptors shown here come from an adult in good health.

The chain couples TRBV18 to TRBJ2-7; tentatively, D is TRBD1 (6 bases). The V end lost 2 bases, the J end lost 7 bases, and 9 bases lay between the germline ends. The length of the CDR3 is 12 residues. Per the germline V gene, CDR1 is KGHSH and CDR2 is LQKENI. CDR3 loop: CASSPMGAEQYF. The CDR3 coding sequence is TGTGCCAGCTCACCAATGGGGGCTGAGCAGTACTTC.

The chain uses TRBV11-2 and TRBJ2-7, with TRBD2 matching over 14 bases. The CDR3 totals 14 residues. Germline assignment: CDR1 SGHAT and CDR2 FQNNGV. V dropped 5 bases and J dropped 9; count of bases not matched to a gene: 6. CDR3 in amino acids: CASSPGLAGVRQYF. The CDR3, as DNA: TGTGCCAGCAGCCCGGGACTAGCGGGAGTTCGGCAGTACTTC.

The chain carries TRBV28 and TRBJ2-2; 10 nucleotides match TRBD1. Trimming at V came to 6 bases and at J to 1 base, leaving 8 bases not matched to a gene. This CDR3 comprises 17 residues. Germline loops: CDR1 MDHEN, CDR2 SYDVKM. The chain's CDR3 is CASRGQGPDRNTGELFF. The CDR3 DNA sequence: TGTGCCAGCAGGGGACAGGGGCCCGACCGGAACACCGGGGAGCTGTTTTTT.

This chain joins TRBV9 and TRBJ1-2; D gene ambiguous. Germline V lookup: CDR1 SGDLS, CDR2 YYNGEE. Trimming removed 3 bases from V and 4 bases from J, with 19 bases in between. The CDR3 is made up of 16 amino acids. The CDR3 loop is CASSGPTAAGSYGYTF. The CDR3 nucleotides are TGTGCCAGCAGCGGTCCCACGGCGGCTGGGAGCTATGGCTACACCTTC. The variable domain in full, completed from reference TRBV9 and TRBJ1-2, reads DSGVTQTPKHLITATGQRVTLRCSPRSGDLSVYWYQQSLDQGLQFLIQYYNGEERAKGNILERFSAQQFPDLHSELNLSSLELGDSALYFCASSGPTAAGSYGYTFGSGTRLTVV.

The chain has TRBV9 and TRBJ2-1, with TRBD2 identical over 9 bases. Germline CDR1 reads SGDLS; CDR2 reads YYNGEE. CDR3 length: 14 amino acids. The V gene end was trimmed by 5 bases and the J gene end by 8 bases; junction bases not matched to a gene: 8. For the CDR3, the DNA is TGTGCCAGCAGTGAGGGGCGGGGGGGCTATGAGCAGTTCTTC. This sequence encodes CASSEGRGGYEQFF.

The chain has TRBV6-5 and TRBJ1-6, with D uncertain. Trimming removed 7 bases from V and 14 bases from J, with 15 bases in between. Germline CDR1 and CDR2: MNHEY and SVGAGI. This CDR3 is 12 amino acids long. CDR3 DNA: TGTGCCAGCATGGTAGTGGGGATCACCCTCCACTTT. It yields the protein CASMVVGITLHF.

The V gene is TRBV10-3, the J gene TRBJ2-3; D is possibly TRBD2 (7 bases). Trimming removed 1 base at V and 1 base at J, with 21 bases between. Germline values: CDR1 ENHRY, CDR2 SYGVKD. This CDR3 is 19 amino acids long. The CDR3 region has the DNA TGTGCCATCAGTGAGTTTTTGTTGGGCGGGGGCGCCGGCACAGATACGCAGTATTTT. It translates to CAISEFLLGGGAGTDTQYF.

This clone has a handful of counts. The rearrangement uses TRBV5-1 and TRBJ2-7; 7 nucleotides match TRBD2. The CDR3 is 14 amino acids. Per the germline V gene, CDR1 is SGHRS and CDR2 is YFSETQ. Losses at the gene ends were 3 bases for V and 2 bases for J; bases not matched to a gene: 5. The CDR3 reads CASSYSGGAYEQYF. In nucleotides, the CDR3 is TGCGCCAGCAGCTACTCGGGGGGAGCCTACGAGCAGTACTTC.

Turning to this clone: Germline and junction disagree at one end, which may indicate a read error. The CDR3 coding sequence is TGCGCCAGCAGCTCCGGACTAGACCCCAATCAGCAGTTCTTC. Protein product: CASSSGLDPNQQFF. The chain uses TRBV5-1 and TRBJ2-1; 7 bases are shared with TRBD2. Germline values: CDR1 SGHRS, CDR2 YFSETQ. The CDR3 totals 14 residues. The whole variable domain, remainder taken from reference TRBV5-1 and TRBJ2-1, is KAGVTQTPRYLIKTRGQQVTLSCSPISGHRSVSWYQQTPGQGLQFLFEYFSETQRNKGNFPGRFSGRQFSNSRSEMNVSTLELGDSALYLCASSSGLDPNQQFFGPGTRLTVL.

The chain recombines TRBV7-9 with TRBJ2-7; 12 bases align to TRBD1. This CDR3 spans 16 amino acids. Germline assignment: CDR1 SEHNR and CDR2 FQNEAQ (reference sequence). The ends lost 5 bases at V and 2 bases at J; junction bases unmatched: 7. CDR3 nucleotide sequence: TGTGCCAGCAGCCTGGACCGGGACAGGGGGCCCTACGAGCAGTACTTC. Translated: CASSLDRDRGPYEQYF.

The chain recombines TRBV5-1 with TRBJ2-3; 10 positions agree with TRBD2. The trim removed 1 base at V and 1 base at J, leaving 0 bases unmatched. CDR1 SGHRS and CDR2 YFSETQ come from the germline V gene. The CDR3 consists of 15 residues. The CDR3 is CASSLTSGGTDTQYF. The CDR3 region has the DNA TGCGCCAGCAGCTTGACTAGCGGGGGCACAGATACGCAGTATTTT. The full variable domain, with the rest looked up from reference TRBV5-1 and TRBJ2-3, is KAGVTQTPRYLIKTRGQQVTLSCSPISGHRSVSWYQQTPGQGLQFLFEYFSETQRNKGNFPGRFSGRQFSNSRSEMNVSTLELGDSALYLCASSLTSGGTDTQYFGPGTRLTVL.

The V gene is TRBV7-2, the J gene TRBJ2-5, with D unresolved. This CDR3 is built from 14 residues. V was clipped by 0 bases and J by 6 bases, with 11 bases between them. Germline lookup yields CDR1 SGHTA and CDR2 FQGNSA. CDR3 loop: CASSLAKGRQTQYF. The CDR3, as DNA: TGTGCCAGCAGCTTAGCGAAAGGCAGACAGACCCAGTACTTC.

A word on this clone: One end of the junction does not line up with germline, which may come from a read error. V and J are TRBV3-1 (or the pseudogene TRBV3-2) and TRBJ2-7; D remains unclear. Germline lookup yields CDR1 LGHDT and CDR2 YNNKEL (reference sequence). The CDR3 covers 12 residues. The CDR3 nucleotides read TGTGCCAGCAGCCAAGAAAGCTCCACTGTTCACTTC. This sequence encodes CASSQESSTVHF.

The chain has TRBV19 and TRBJ1-5; 8 nucleotides line up with TRBD1. With 4 bases clipped from V and 0 bases from J, the junction kept 5 bases outside the gene matches. This CDR3 spans 16 amino acids. Germline CDR1 and CDR2: LNHDA and SQIVND (reference sequence). The CDR3 DNA reads as TGTGCCAGTAGTACCACAGGGGGATTTAGCAATCAGCCCCAGCATTTT. Translation: CASSTTGGFSNQPQHF.